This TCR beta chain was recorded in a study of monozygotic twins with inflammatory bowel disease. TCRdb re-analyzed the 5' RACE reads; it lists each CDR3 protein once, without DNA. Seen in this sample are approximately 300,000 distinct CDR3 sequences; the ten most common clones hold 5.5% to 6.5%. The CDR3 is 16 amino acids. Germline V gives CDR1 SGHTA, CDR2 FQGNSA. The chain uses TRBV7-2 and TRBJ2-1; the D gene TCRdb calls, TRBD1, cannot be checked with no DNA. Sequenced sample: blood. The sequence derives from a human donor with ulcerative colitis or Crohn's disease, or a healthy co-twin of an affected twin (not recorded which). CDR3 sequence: CASSLARRITGDEQFF.